The 20 T cell receptor beta chains listed next were all sequenced from one sample in a study of early T cells in non-severe SARS-CoV-2 infection (dated by TCRdb to the early 2020s). Libraries were constructed by 5' RACE. The sequencer was a NextSeq 500. The raw public data were reprocessed by TCRdb itself: fastp quality trimming at Q25, MiXCR clonotype calling, in-frame beta chains only. Duplicate CDR3 protein sequences are folded into a single record with the most common DNA and genes. Recorded for this sample are roughly 60,000 distinct CDR3 sequences; approximately 8% of them occurred a single time. Together, the top ten hold 3% to 4% of the sample. Sequencing used whole blood. The receptor set was obtained from an adult who was a healthcare worker with PCR-confirmed SARS-CoV-2 infection or an uninfected control (not recorded which).

The sample holds a few counts of this clonotype. The V call is TRBV7-6, the J call TRBJ1-5; unclear D gene. Germline CDR1 is SGHVS and CDR2 is FNYEAQ. Trimming pared 1 base from V and 0 bases from J, leaving 4 bases between. This CDR3 comprises 14 residues. The CDR3 region is CASSLGDSNQPQHF. The CDR3 DNA reads as TGTGCCAGCAGCTTAGGAGATAGCAATCAGCCCCAGCATTTT.

This clonotype was seen repeatedly, ten times or more. V gene TRBV2 combines with J gene TRBJ2-7; the D gene is possibly TRBD2 (6 bases). There are 14 residues in the CDR3. Germline CDR1 SNHLY, CDR2 FYNNEI. Trimming removed 7 bases from V and 0 bases from J, with 13 bases in between. CDR3 sequence: CASKYGRDSYEQYF. CDR3 DNA: TGTGCCAGCAAGTATGGGCGGGACTCCTACGAGCAGTACTTC.

The rearrangement links TRBV7-9 to TRBJ2-7; D is perhaps TRBD1 or TRBD2 (6 bases each). The germline CDR1 and CDR2 sequences are SEHNR and FQNEAQ (reference sequence). The germline V and J ends were trimmed by 1 base and 8 bases, with 18 bases remaining between them. The CDR3 runs to 15 residues. The chain's CDR3 is CASSLGTGGQGQQYF. Written as DNA, the CDR3 is TGTGCCAGCAGCTTAGGCACCGGGGGCCAAGGGCAGCAGTACTTC.

The V and J genes are TRBV11-2 and TRBJ2-2, with TRBD2 matching 8 bases. The CDR3 loop spans 15 amino acids. Trimming removed 1 base from V and 7 bases from J; junction bases left unmatched: 5. CDR1 is SGHAT, CDR2 FQNNGV, per germline. The CDR3 spells CASSLGAGVVGELFF. The CDR3 region has the DNA TGTGCCAGCAGCTTAGGAGCGGGAGTAGTCGGGGAGCTGTTTTTT.

This clonotype was observed many times. The chain recombines TRBV27 with TRBJ2-1; 10 nucleotides line up with TRBD1. Germline loops: CDR1 MNHEY, CDR2 SMNVEV (reference sequence). The CDR3 length is 15 residues. V gave up 8 bases and J gave up 4 bases; unmatched junction bases: 8. The CDR3 nucleotides read TGTGCCAGCCGACTCCGGGACAGGGGTTACAATGAGCAGTTCTTC. It codes for CASRLRDRGYNEQFF.

This clonotype was recorded at least ten times. This sequence joins TRBV11-3 and TRBJ1-1; the D gene is possibly TRBD1 (6 bases). V was trimmed by 3 bases and J by 1 base, leaving 9 bases between them. The CDR3 is 14 amino acids. The germline CDR1 and CDR2 sequences are SGHNT and YENEEA. CDR3 DNA sequence: TGTGCCAGCAGCTTCAGGGGCCCGAACACTGAAGCTTTCTTT. Its protein is CASSFRGPNTEAFF.

This clonotype was detected a few times. V is TRBV7-3 and J is TRBJ2-7, with 12 bases lining up with TRBD2. Germline values: CDR1 SGHTA, CDR2 FQGTGA. Trimming at V came to 4 bases and at J to 6 bases, leaving 4 bases not matched to a gene. This CDR3 region has 14 residues. CDR3 in amino acids: CASSSVGLAGEQYF. Here the CDR3 DNA reads TGTGCCAGCAGCTCGGTGGGACTAGCGGGCGAGCAGTACTTC. Using reference TRBV7-3 and TRBJ2-7 for the parts outside the CDR3, the full variable domain is GAGVSQTPSNKVTEKGKYVELRCDPISGHTALYWYRQSLGQGPEFLIYFQGTGAADDSGLPNDRFFAVRPEGSVSTLKIQRTERGDSAVYLCASSSVGLAGEQYFGPGTRLTVT.

The genes are TRBV5-1 and TRBJ2-5; D gene unclear. The V gene's germline CDR1 is SGHRS and CDR2 YFSETQ. V lost 4 bases to trimming and J lost 2 bases, with 9 bases between them. The CDR3 has 13 residues. The CDR3 protein is CASSKESQETQYF. As DNA, the CDR3 is TGCGCCAGCAGCAAGGAGAGTCAAGAGACCCAGTACTTC.

This clonotype was observed a handful of times. The chain recombines TRBV25-1 with TRBJ1-1; tentative D call: TRBD1 (5 bases). The V end lost 6 bases, the J end lost 3 bases, and 14 bases lay between the germline ends. CDR3 length equals 14 residues. The germline gives CDR1 MGHDK, CDR2 SYGVNS. The CDR3, as DNA: TGTGCCAGCAGCTGGCAGGGAGCGGACACTGAAGCTTTCTTT. This codes for CASSWQGADTEAFF.

This clonotype was seen a handful of times. The chain employs TRBV28 and TRBJ2-5; TRBD2 might be the D (5 bases). The CDR3 sequence is 11 residues long. In germline, CDR1 is MDHEN, CDR2 SYDVKM. Trimming cost V 5 bases and J 11 bases, with 12 bases left between them. CDR3 DNA: TGTGCCAGCAGTGGACTGGCAGTTCAGTACTTC. Translating it yields CASSGLAVQYF.

DNA for the CDR3: TGTGCCAGCAGGATTATAGCAGATACGCAGTATTTT. The encoded protein is CASRIIADTQYF. This chain joins TRBV11-2 and TRBJ2-3; D gene ambiguous. The ends were cut back, 6 bases at V and 4 bases at J, with 8 bases in the middle. The CDR3 consists of 12 residues. Per the germline V gene, CDR1 is SGHAT and CDR2 is FQNNGV.

There are many counts of this clonotype. The genes are TRBV27 and TRBJ2-4, with 9 bases matching TRBD1. Germline CDR1 is MNHEY and CDR2 is SMNVEV (reference sequence). CDR3 length: 18 residues. V shed 5 bases and J 1 base; nucleotides not matched to a gene: 12. The CDR3 region has the DNA TGTGCCAGCAGTACCCGGGACAGGGCCAGTCCGGCCAAAAACATTCAGTACTTC. This translates into CASSTRDRASPAKNIQYF.

The genes are TRBV2 and TRBJ2-3; D gene unclear. With 6 bases removed from V and 4 bases from J, the gap between germline ends came to 8 bases. The V gene's germline CDR1 is SNHLY and CDR2 FYNNEI. CDR3 size: 12 residues. In DNA form, the CDR3 reads TGTGCCAGCAGACTTGTTTCAGATACGCAGTATTTT. Amino acid sequence: CASRLVSDTQYF.

This clonotype was detected ten times or more. The V call is TRBV24-1, the J call TRBJ2-1; 9 bases match TRBD1. In germline, CDR1 is KGHDR, CDR2 SFDVKD. The CDR3 contains 17 residues. V lost 2 bases to trimming and J lost 5 bases; unmatched junction nucleotides: 9. The CDR3 here is CATSDSSQGAMNNEQFF. CDR3 coding DNA: TGTGCCACCAGTGATTCATCACAGGGGGCGATGAACAATGAGCAGTTCTTC.

The genes are TRBV28 and TRBJ2-3, with 8 bases aligning to TRBD2. The length of the CDR3 is 14 residues. Per the germline V gene, CDR1 is MDHEN and CDR2 is SYDVKM. Trimming took 7 bases from V and 5 from J; bases not matched to a gene: 8. CDR3 nucleotides: TGTGCCAGCATCGGAGCGGGGGAGGTAGATACGCAGTATTTT. Protein: CASIGAGEVDTQYF.

This clonotype came up a few times. The CDR3 is CSFQREVTDTQYF. The CDR3 DNA reads TGCAGCTTCCAGCGGGAGGTAACAGATACGCAGTATTTT. The rearrangement uses TRBV29-1 and TRBJ2-3; 9 nucleotides align to TRBD2. V was pared by 8 bases and J by 3 bases, with 6 bases of the junction left unmatched. Germline assignment: CDR1 SQVTM and CDR2 ANQGSEA. The CDR3 totals 13 residues.

This clonotype has a count of ten or more. V gene TRBV7-6 combines with J gene TRBJ2-1, with 13 bases identical to TRBD2. Germline lookup yields CDR1 SGHVS and CDR2 FNYEAQ. The CDR3 runs to 15 residues. Unmatched junction bases numbered 7, after V lost 5 bases and J lost 9 bases. CDR3 nucleotides: TGTGCCAGCAGCCCGGGGACTAGCGGGACACCTGAGCAGTTCTTC. Translation gives CASSPGTSGTPEQFF.

The chain recombines TRBV3-1 with TRBJ2-1, with D maybe TRBD2 (6 bases). V lost 3 bases, J lost 4 bases, and 16 bases lay in between. Germline V gene data show CDR1 as LGHDT and CDR2 as YNNKEL (reference sequence). There are 16 residues in the CDR3. The chain's CDR3 is CASSHLVSGRYNEQFF. CDR3 bases: TGTGCCAGCAGCCATTTAGTTAGCGGACGTTACAATGAGCAGTTCTTC.

This clonotype has just a few counts. This rearrangement joins TRBV20-1 to TRBJ2-3, with a possible D match to TRBD2 (6 bases). CDR1 is DFQATT and CDR2 is SNEGSKA in the germline V gene (reference sequence). This CDR3 has 13 residues. The ends were cut back, 4 bases at V and 2 bases at J, with 10 bases in the middle. The DNA of the CDR3 is TGCAGTGCTACACGGGAGATCACAGATACGCAGTATTTT. It encodes CSATREITDTQYF.

At least ten counts were recorded for this clonotype. The chain employs TRBV7-6 and TRBJ2-2; 13 positions match TRBD2. The germline gives CDR1 SGHVS, CDR2 FNYEAQ. V dropped 5 bases and J dropped 4; count of bases not matched to a gene: 4. This CDR3 contains 16 residues. The CDR3 protein is CASSAGLAGTTGELFF. The CDR3 DNA is TGTGCCAGCAGCGCGGGACTAGCGGGAACCACCGGGGAGCTGTTTTTT. The full variable domain, completed using reference TRBV7-6 and TRBJ2-2, is GAGVSQSPRYKVTKRGQDVALRCDPISGHVSLYWYRQALGQGPEFLTYFNYEAQQDKSGLPNDRFSAERPEGSISTLTIQRTEQRDSAMYRCASSAGLAGTTGELFFGEGSRLTVL.